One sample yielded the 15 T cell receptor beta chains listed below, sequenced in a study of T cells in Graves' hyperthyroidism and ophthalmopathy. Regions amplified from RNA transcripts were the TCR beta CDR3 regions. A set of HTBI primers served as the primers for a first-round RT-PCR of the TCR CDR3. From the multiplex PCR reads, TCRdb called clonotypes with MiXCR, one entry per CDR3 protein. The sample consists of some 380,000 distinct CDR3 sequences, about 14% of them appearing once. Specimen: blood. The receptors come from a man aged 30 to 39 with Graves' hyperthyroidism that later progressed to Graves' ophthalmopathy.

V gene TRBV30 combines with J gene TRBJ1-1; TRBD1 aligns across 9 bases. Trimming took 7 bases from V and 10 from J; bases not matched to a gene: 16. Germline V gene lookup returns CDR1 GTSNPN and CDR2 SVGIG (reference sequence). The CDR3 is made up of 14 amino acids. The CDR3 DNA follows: TGTGCCTCTCAATCCGGGACAGGGAATTTGATAGCTTTCTTT. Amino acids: CASQSGTGNLIAFF.

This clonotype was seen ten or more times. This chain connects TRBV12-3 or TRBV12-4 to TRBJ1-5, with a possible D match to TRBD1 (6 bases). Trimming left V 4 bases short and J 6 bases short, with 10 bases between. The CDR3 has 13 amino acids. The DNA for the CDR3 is TGTGCCAGCAGTTCTACAGGGTTTCAGCCCCAGCATTTT. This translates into CASSSTGFQPQHF.

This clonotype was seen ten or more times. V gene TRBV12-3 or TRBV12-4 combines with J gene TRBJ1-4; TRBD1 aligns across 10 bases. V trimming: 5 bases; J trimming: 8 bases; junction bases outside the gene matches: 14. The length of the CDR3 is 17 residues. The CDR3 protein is CASSRDRGGTRREKLFF. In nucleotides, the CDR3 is TGTGCCAGCAGTCGGGACAGGGGAGGCACCCGGCGAGAAAAACTGTTTTTT.

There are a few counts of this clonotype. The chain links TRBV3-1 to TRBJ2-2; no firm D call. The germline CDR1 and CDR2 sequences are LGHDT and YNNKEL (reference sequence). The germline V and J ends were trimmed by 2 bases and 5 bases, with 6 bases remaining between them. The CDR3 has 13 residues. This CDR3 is CASSQSRTGELFF. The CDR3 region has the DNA TGTGCCAGCAGCCAAAGCAGGACCGGGGAGCTGTTTTTT.

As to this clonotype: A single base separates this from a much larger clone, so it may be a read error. CDR3 bases: TGTGCCGGCAGCTCAGGGGAGAGTAGTACTGAAGCTTTCTTT. Translating gives CAGSSGESSTEAFF. The V call is TRBV11-2, the J call TRBJ1-1; TRBD1 is a possible D gene (6 bases). CDR1 is SGHAT, CDR2 FQNNGV, per germline. The CDR3 consists of 14 residues.

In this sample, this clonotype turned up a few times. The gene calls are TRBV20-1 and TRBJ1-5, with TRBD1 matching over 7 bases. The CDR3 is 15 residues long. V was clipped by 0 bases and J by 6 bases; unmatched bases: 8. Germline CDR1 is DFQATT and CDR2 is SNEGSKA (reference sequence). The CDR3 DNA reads TGCAGTGCTAGAGACCCTACAGGGGTTCGTCAGCCCCAGCATTTT. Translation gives CSARDPTGVRQPQHF.

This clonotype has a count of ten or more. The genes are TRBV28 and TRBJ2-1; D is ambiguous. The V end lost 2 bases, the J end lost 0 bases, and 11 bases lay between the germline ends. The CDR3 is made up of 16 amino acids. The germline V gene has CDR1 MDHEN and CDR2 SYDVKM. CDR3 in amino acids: CASSLIRRSSYNEQFF. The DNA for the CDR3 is TGTGCCAGCAGTTTAATTCGAAGGAGCTCCTACAATGAGCAGTTCTTC.

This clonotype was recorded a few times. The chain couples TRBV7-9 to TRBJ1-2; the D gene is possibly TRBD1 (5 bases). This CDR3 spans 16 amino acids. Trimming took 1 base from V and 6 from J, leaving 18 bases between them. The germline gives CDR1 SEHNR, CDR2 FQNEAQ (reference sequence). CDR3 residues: CASSLELGAWRDGYTF. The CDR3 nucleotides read TGTGCCAGCAGCTTAGAGCTCGGGGCTTGGCGTGATGGCTACACCTTC.

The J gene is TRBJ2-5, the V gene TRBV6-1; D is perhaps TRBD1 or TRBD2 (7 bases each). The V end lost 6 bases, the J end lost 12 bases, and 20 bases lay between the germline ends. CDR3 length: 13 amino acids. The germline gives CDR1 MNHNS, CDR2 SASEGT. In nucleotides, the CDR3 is TGTGCCAGCAGCCCGGGACAGCTCGGGGGGAAGTACTTC. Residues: CASSPGQLGGKYF.

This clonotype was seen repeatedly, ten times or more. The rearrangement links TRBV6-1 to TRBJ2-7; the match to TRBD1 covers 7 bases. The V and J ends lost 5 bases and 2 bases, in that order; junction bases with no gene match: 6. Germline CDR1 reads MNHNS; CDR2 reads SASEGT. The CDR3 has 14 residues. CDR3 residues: CASSSTRGTYEQYF. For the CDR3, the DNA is TGTGCCAGCAGTTCCACCAGGGGGACCTACGAGCAGTACTTC.

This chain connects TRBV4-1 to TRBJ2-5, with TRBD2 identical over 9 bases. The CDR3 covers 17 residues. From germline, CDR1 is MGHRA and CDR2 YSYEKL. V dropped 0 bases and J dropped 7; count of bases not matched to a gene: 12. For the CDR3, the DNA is TGCGCCAGCAGCCAAGAACCCCGCTGGCGGGGGGGCGGGACCCAGTACTTC. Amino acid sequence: CASSQEPRWRGGGTQYF.

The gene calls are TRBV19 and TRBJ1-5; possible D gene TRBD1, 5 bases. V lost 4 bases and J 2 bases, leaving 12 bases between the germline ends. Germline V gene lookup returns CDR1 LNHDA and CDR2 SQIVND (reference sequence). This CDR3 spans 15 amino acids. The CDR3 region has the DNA TGTGCCAGTAGTACTCAGGGTTTGGGCAATCAGCCCCAGCATTTT. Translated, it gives CASSTQGLGNQPQHF.

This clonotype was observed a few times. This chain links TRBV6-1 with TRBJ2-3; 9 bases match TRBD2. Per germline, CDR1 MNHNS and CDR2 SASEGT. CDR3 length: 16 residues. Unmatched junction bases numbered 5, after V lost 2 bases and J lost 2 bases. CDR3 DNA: TGTGCCAGCAGTGAACGGGCTAGCGGGGTCACAGATACGCAGTATTTT. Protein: CASSERASGVTDTQYF.

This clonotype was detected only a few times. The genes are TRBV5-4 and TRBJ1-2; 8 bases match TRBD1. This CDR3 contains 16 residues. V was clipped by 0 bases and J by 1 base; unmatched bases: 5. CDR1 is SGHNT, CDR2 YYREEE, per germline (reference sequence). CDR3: CASSLAGGPFNYGYTF. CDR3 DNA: TGTGCCAGCAGCTTGGCAGGGGGCCCGTTTAACTATGGCTACACCTTC.

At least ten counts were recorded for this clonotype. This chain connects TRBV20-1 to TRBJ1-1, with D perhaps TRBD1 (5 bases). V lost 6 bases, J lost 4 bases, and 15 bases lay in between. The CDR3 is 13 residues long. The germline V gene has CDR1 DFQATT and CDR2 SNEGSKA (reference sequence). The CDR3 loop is CSAPRGEGTEAFF. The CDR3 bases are TGCAGTGCCCCCCGGGGGGAGGGCACTGAAGCTTTCTTT.